This is a list of T cell receptor beta chains from one sample in a study of T cell clusters in autoimmune cytopenias. TCRdb re-called the multiplex PCR reads and catalogs CDR3 proteins one per entry, DNA excluded. This repertoire includes fewer than 3,500 distinct CDR3 sequences. Sequencing input: peripheral blood. These receptors were collected from a human donor with an autoimmune cytopenia or autoimmune hepatitis (not recorded which). CDR3s include the opening cysteine and the closing phenylalanine or tryptophan. The order of the fields is V gene, clone size, J gene, CDR3 protein. For some rows the clone size is stated as once, few or many, or as a class when expanded; others skip it.

TRBV12-3/TRBV12-4	-	TRBJ2-3	CAFKTGATSTDTQYF
TRBV19	medium-sized	TRBJ2-1	CASKPNSGSSYNEQFF
TRBV11-2	-	TRBJ2-1	CASSQGMGSGRTNEQFF
TRBV19	-	TRBJ1-1	CASSIYGEATEAFF
TRBV19	medium-sized	TRBJ2-1	CASSRQGWGYNEQFF
TRBV27	-	TRBJ2-3	CASYGGTSECRDTQYF
TRBV27	medium-sized	TRBJ2-4	CASSLVRGYGNIQYF
TRBV30	medium-sized	TRBJ1-2	CAWSNWTTGYTF
TRBV7-2	-	TRBJ1-1	CASSVQGTAEAFF
TRBV30	medium-sized	TRBJ1-3	CAWGGANSGNTIYF
TRBV19	medium-sized	TRBJ2-7	CASSAAPRGSEQYF
TRBV19	-	TRBJ1-1	CASSMRGGGRGFLNTEAFF
TRBV29-1	hyperexpanded	TRBJ2-1	CSVEGLEERSNNEQFF
TRBV15	medium-sized	TRBJ2-5	CATSRSYDSGKTQYF
TRBV6-6	medium-sized	TRBJ1-6	CASSYSKTSWSPLHF
TRBV12-3/TRBV12-4	-	TRBJ2-5	CASSSTGVQYF
TRBV7-9	medium-sized	TRBJ1-2	CASSLVDLANYGYTF
TRBV6-5	medium-sized	TRBJ1-2	CASSYVTGLNYGYTF
TRBV6-6	medium-sized	TRBJ1-2	CASSVQGSNYGYTF
TRBV19	medium-sized	TRBJ2-5	CASRRTHQETQYF
TRBV6-1	medium-sized	TRBJ1-2	CASSEGGQVGYTF
TRBV9	-	TRBJ2-1	CASSPSGSADEQFF
TRBV19	medium-sized	TRBJ2-3	CASSWGSTDTQYF
TRBV6-5	-	TRBJ1-1	CASSGGVGTEAFF
TRBV6-8	-	TRBJ2-7	CASSTGTGGYEQYF
TRBV7-2	medium-sized	TRBJ2-2	CASRFKAQGTGELFF
TRBV12-3/TRBV12-4	medium-sized	TRBJ1-5	CASRNRGGQPQHF
TRBV6-6	medium-sized	TRBJ2-2	CASSRGLVGTGELFF
TRBV7-2	-	TRBJ2-7	CASSPQPSGVYEQYF
TRBV5-4	medium-sized	TRBJ2-7	CASSLQGSYEQYF
TRBV27	medium-sized	TRBJ2-7	CASSLSFSSLGYEQYF
TRBV20-1	-	TRBJ1-5	CSARDGTGNQPQHF
TRBV7-2	medium-sized	TRBJ2-6	CASSSSSGANVLTF
TRBV12-3/TRBV12-4	-	TRBJ2-6	CASRPRGDGGANVLTF
TRBV24-1	medium-sized	TRBJ2-2	CATSDPTGVRTGELFF
TRBV7-6	-	TRBJ2-7	CASSSSRLDPYF
TRBV7-9	medium-sized	TRBJ1-6	CASSSHERQGGGSPLHF